Below, one TCR beta chain is given with its context. The ends were cut back, 10 bases at V and 0 bases at J, with 10 bases in the middle. The CDR3 consists of 13 residues. Germline V gene sequence: CDR1 SGHDN, CDR2 FVKESK. The sample originates from a study of blood T cell repertoires in COVID-19. Study-wide background: COVID-19 samples, acute and convalescent, were from the United States, Italy and Spain. In each case, the material was cDNA or gDNA derived from T cells, B-cell-depleted T cells, or PBMCs.

Per the study methods: Reference gene primer amplification yielded estimated nucleated cell counts. Clones were read by immunoSEQ multiplex PCR, and TCRdb kept only the in-frame ones, dropping some. V and J calls and clone size are as listed in that table; D and trimming were resolved from the DNA. The table shows some 250,000 clones, with about 89% occurring only once. Recovered status applied to Cohort 3 donors who had two consecutive negative PCRs. It also applied to those with clearance or with symptom resolution. The sequenced sample consisted of PBMCs or T cells enriched from blood (not recorded which). V is TRBV14 and J is TRBJ2-1; tentatively, D is TRBD2 (5 bases). The clonotype comes from a man between 35 and 55 years old who had recovered from COVID-19. This CDR3 reads CATQRSSYNEQFF. CDR3 DNA: TGTGCCACCCAGCGGAGCTCCTACAATGAGCAGTTCTTC.